The clone carrying this TCR beta chain was counted between two and nine times. Its antigen is undetermined. Repertoires were generated with immunoSEQ multiplex PCR, while TCRdb's copy carries only in-frame clones and drops some. The table shows 50,000 or so clones, with under 85% occurring only once. The data derive from a study of radiotherapy plus CTLA-4 blockade in lung cancer. Study context: Objective responses were observed in approximately 20% of patients, and disease control was achieved by roughly 30%. Study results and limitations: Expansion of tumor-derived TCR clones was observed in blood after radiotherapy plus ipilimumab.

This CDR3 has 16 residues. Germline V lookup: CDR1 SGHTS, CDR2 YDEGEE. The V end lost 0 bases, the J end lost 5 bases, and 17 bases lay between the germline ends. This TCR came from a human donor with non-small cell lung cancer who had a partial response to radiotherapy plus ipilimumab. The chain employs TRBV5-8 and TRBJ1-2, with D possibly matching TRBD1 (6 bases). The sequences come from peripheral blood, collected from a patient treated with radiotherapy plus ipilimumab. Here the CDR3 DNA reads TGTGCCAGCAGCTTGGAAAACAGGGAAAGGCCTTATGGCTACACCTTC. Amino acid sequence: CASSLENRERPYGYTF.